These 2 T cell receptor beta chains were all obtained from the same sample, sequenced in a study of CD8 T cells in ankylosing spondylitis. General study results and limits: A TCR beta motif made of eight highly homologous variants seemed typical of ankylosing spondylitis blood.

A single record per CDR3 protein comes from TCRdb applying MiXCR to the 5' RACE reads. The table lists over 700,000 distinct CDR3 sequences, about 20% of them singletons. These TCRs are of unknown antigen specificity. The specimen sequenced was blood, either unsorted or a sorted T cell fraction (not recorded which). Every receptor here comes from a male donor with ankylosing spondylitis.

This clonotype was seen only a few times. The chain joins TRBV30 to TRBJ2-1; D uncertain. Trimming removed 3 bases from V and 1 base from J, with 10 bases in between. The CDR3 runs 14 residues. Germline V gene lookup returns CDR1 GTSNPN and CDR2 SVGIG (reference sequence). In nucleotides, the CDR3 is TGTGCCTGGAGATCCGGGCCTTCCTACAATGAGCAGTTCTTC. Residues: CAWRSGPSYNEQFF.

This clonotype was seen only a few times. For the CDR3, the DNA is TGTGCCAGCAGTTTAGCCGGGACAATCAATCAGCCCCAGCATTTT. It encodes CASSLAGTINQPQHF. The chain joins TRBV27 to TRBJ1-5; a weak D match, TRBD1 (6 bases). Per germline, CDR1 MNHEY and CDR2 SMNVEV (reference sequence). The V gene lost 2 bases and the J gene lost 3 bases, with 11 bases spanning the gap. The CDR3 loop spans 15 amino acids.